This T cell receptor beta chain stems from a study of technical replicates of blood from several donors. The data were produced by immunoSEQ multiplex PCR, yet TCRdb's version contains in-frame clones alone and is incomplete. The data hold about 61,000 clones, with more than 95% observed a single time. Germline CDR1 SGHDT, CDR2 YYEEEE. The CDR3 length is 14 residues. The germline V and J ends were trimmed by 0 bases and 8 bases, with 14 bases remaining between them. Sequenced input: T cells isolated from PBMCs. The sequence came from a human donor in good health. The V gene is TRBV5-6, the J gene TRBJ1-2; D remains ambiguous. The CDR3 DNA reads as TGTGCCAGCAGCTTGGTACAGCTCAATAGAGGCTACACCTTC. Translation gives CASSLVQLNRGYTF.